These 26 T cell receptor beta chains share one sample of origin, sequenced in a study of cytomegalovirus exposure and HLA in healthy donors. The PCR employed 60 Vbeta primers together with 13 Jbeta primers. Repertoires were generated with immunoSEQ multiplex PCR, while TCRdb's copy carries only in-frame clones and drops some. Among 100,000 to 150,000 clones listed, roughly 83% were seen once. Source material: PBMCs. These TCRs come from a girl between 2 and 10 years old in good health and CMV-seronegative.

The chain joins TRBV6-4 to TRBJ2-3; 9 nucleotides match TRBD2. This CDR3 has 16 residues. Germline-derived CDR1 and CDR2 are MRHNA and SNTAGT. Germline trimming cut 0 bases from V and 5 bases from J; bases unmatched to any gene: 6. The CDR3 sequence: CASSDSGSGSLDTQYF. CDR3 in DNA: TGTGCCAGCAGTGACTCTGGTAGCGGGAGTCTAGATACGCAGTATTTT.

The chain carries TRBV7-2 and TRBJ2-5; D unresolved. V was cut by 1 base and J by 1 base, with 4 bases left in between. The CDR3 runs 13 residues. The germline V gene has CDR1 SGHTA and CDR2 FQGNSA. The CDR3 here is CASSLGAQETQYF. The DNA of the CDR3 is TGTGCCAGCAGCTTAGGGGCCCAAGAGACCCAGTACTTC.

The chain combines TRBV18 with TRBJ1-1, with 9 positions matching TRBD1. The J segment lost 7 bases and the V segment lost 5 bases, leaving 17 bases of the junction unmatched. This CDR3 comprises 17 residues. Germline V CDR1 and CDR2: KGHSH, LQKENI. Written as DNA, the CDR3 is TGTGCCAGCTCATTCCGGGACAGGGTAATGGGGCAGGGTGAAGCTTTCTTT. Its protein product is CASSFRDRVMGQGEAFF.

This chain connects TRBV5-1 to TRBJ2-1; TRBD2 aligns across 14 bases. The CDR3 runs to 16 residues. CDR1 SGHRS and CDR2 YFSETQ come from the germline V gene. The V gene end was trimmed by 4 bases and the J gene end by 7 bases; junction bases not matched to a gene: 7. The CDR3 DNA is TGCGCCAGCAGCCTTAGGGGACTAGCGGGAGAAAATGAGCAGTTCTTC. It specifies CASSLRGLAGENEQFF.

The V call is TRBV6-1, the J call TRBJ2-7; 7 bases agree with TRBD1. The CDR3 covers 13 residues. Germline V lookup: CDR1 MNHNS, CDR2 SASEGT. J gave up 2 bases and V 3 bases, and 1 base lay outside the gene matches. The CDR3 bases are TGTGCCAGCAGTGAGGACAGGACCTACGAGCAGTACTTC. Amino acids: CASSEDRTYEQYF.

The J gene is TRBJ2-5, the V gene TRBV7-9, with 7 positions matching TRBD2. Germline V gives CDR1 SEHNR, CDR2 FQNEAQ (reference sequence). There are 15 residues in the CDR3. V trimming: 4 bases; J trimming: 0 bases; junction bases outside the gene matches: 5. CDR3 bases: TGTGCCAGCAGCTCCGGGACTACCCACCAAGAGACCCAGTACTTC. This codes for CASSSGTTHQETQYF. The full variable domain, rest sourced from reference TRBV7-9 and TRBJ2-5, is DTGVSQNPRHKITKRGQNVTFRCDPISEHNRLYWYRQTLGQGPEFLTYFQNEAQLEKSRLLSDRFSAERPKGSFSTLEIQRTEQGDSAMYLCASSSGTTHQETQYFGPGTRLLVL.

This chain links TRBV6-1 with TRBJ2-3; TRBD2 matches 7 bases. The germline gives CDR1 MNHNS, CDR2 SASEGT. J gave up 0 bases and V 6 bases, and 6 bases lay outside the gene matches. This CDR3 is 15 amino acids long. CDR3 nucleotides: TGTGCCAGCAGACTAAGCGGGGTTAGCACAGATACGCAGTATTTT. It encodes CASRLSGVSTDTQYF.

This CDR3 reads CAWSRVVWGNTIYF. The CDR3, as DNA: TGTGCCTGGAGTAGAGTGGTGTGGGGAAACACCATATATTTT. This rearrangement joins TRBV30 to TRBJ1-3; no clear D gene. The germline V and J ends were trimmed by 2 bases and 4 bases, with 12 bases remaining between them. This CDR3 region has 14 residues. Germline V gene lookup returns CDR1 GTSNPN and CDR2 SVGIG (reference sequence).

This chain uses TRBV5-1 with TRBJ1-1; the match to TRBD1 covers 10 bases. Germline CDR1 and CDR2: SGHRS and YFSETQ. The CDR3 is 14 amino acids. V shed 2 bases and J 7 bases; nucleotides not matched to a gene: 5. CDR3 region: CASSFGQGEVEAFF. The CDR3 DNA sequence: TGCGCCAGCAGCTTCGGACAGGGGGAGGTTGAAGCTTTCTTT.

This clone came up once. The chain carries TRBV7-2 and TRBJ1-5; TRBD1 aligns across 7 bases. V was clipped by 4 bases and J by 3 bases; unmatched bases: 3. This CDR3 contains 14 residues. Germline CDR1 reads SGHTA; CDR2 reads FQGNSA. CDR3 loop: CASSWDSNNQPQHF. The CDR3 DNA reads TGTGCCAGCAGCTGGGACAGCAACAATCAGCCCCAGCATTTT.

In DNA form, the CDR3 reads TGTGCCTGGAGTCGGGACAGGTTCTATGGCTACACCTTC. As protein: CAWSRDRFYGYTF. The genes are TRBV30 and TRBJ1-2, with TRBD1 identical over 8 bases. V gave up 2 bases and J gave up 4 bases; unmatched junction bases: 3. The length of the CDR3 is 13 residues. The germline CDR1 and CDR2 sequences are GTSNPN and SVGIG (reference sequence).

The rearrangement uses TRBV27 and TRBJ1-5; TRBD1 matches 8 bases. The J segment lost 3 bases and the V segment lost 11 bases, leaving 6 bases of the junction unmatched. There are 13 residues in the CDR3. Germline V gene sequence: CDR1 MNHEY, CDR2 SMNVEV (reference sequence). The CDR3 nucleotides are TGTGCCTACAGACAGGGGTTCAATCAGCCCCAGCATTTT. Its protein product is CAYRQGFNQPQHF.

The rearrangement uses TRBV7-6 and TRBJ2-1; 9 nucleotides align to TRBD2. CDR1 is SGHVS and CDR2 is FNYEAQ in the germline V gene. This CDR3 spans 17 amino acids. V was pared by 5 bases and J by 0 bases, with 8 bases of the junction left unmatched. The DNA of the CDR3 is TGTGCCAGCAGCGAAGGGACTAGCTGGAGCTCCTACAATGAGCAGTTCTTC. Translation: CASSEGTSWSSYNEQFF.

V and J are TRBV7-6 and TRBJ2-5, with a tentative D call TRBD1 (6 bases). V was trimmed by 4 bases and J by 1 base, leaving 13 bases between them. The CDR3 is 15 amino acids. Germline V lookup: CDR1 SGHVS, CDR2 FNYEAQ. CDR3 nucleotides: TGTGCCAGCAGCTCCACAGGGAAATTCCAAGAGACCCAGTACTTC. Its translation: CASSSTGKFQETQYF.

The CDR3 loop reads CASSLIGQGDQPQHF. DNA for the CDR3: TGTGCCAGCAGCTTAATCGGACAGGGGGATCAGCCCCAGCATTTT. The rearrangement uses TRBV7-3 and TRBJ1-5, with 10 bases aligning to TRBD1. There are 15 residues in the CDR3. After removal of 1 base from V and 5 bases from J, the junction contained 2 bases not matched to a gene. Per the germline V gene, CDR1 is SGHTA and CDR2 is FQGTGA. The variable domain in full, with the rest retrieved from reference TRBV7-3 and TRBJ1-5, is GAGVSQTPSNKVTEKGKYVELRCDPISGHTALYWYRQSLGQGPEFLIYFQGTGAADDSGLPNDRFFAVRPEGSVSTLKIQRTERGDSAVYLCASSLIGQGDQPQHFGDGTRLSIL.

The chain is built from TRBV5-1 and TRBJ1-1, with D unclear. CDR1 is SGHRS and CDR2 is YFSETQ in the germline V gene. The CDR3 runs 14 residues. Trimming left V 0 bases short and J 3 bases short, with 9 bases between. The CDR3 loop is CASSLAGSYTEAFF. For the CDR3, the DNA is TGCGCCAGCAGCTTGGCTGGGAGCTACACTGAAGCTTTCTTT. Filled out from reference TRBV5-1 and TRBJ1-1, the complete variable domain reads KAGVTQTPRYLIKTRGQQVTLSCSPISGHRSVSWYQQTPGQGLQFLFEYFSETQRNKGNFPGRFSGRQFSNSRSEMNVSTLELGDSALYLCASSLAGSYTEAFFGQGTRLTVV.

This clone was seen only a few times. This rearrangement joins TRBV6-1 to TRBJ2-7, with a possible D match to TRBD2 (5 bases). Trimming pared 1 base from V and 0 bases from J, leaving 7 bases between. CDR3 size: 14 residues. CDR1 is MNHNS, CDR2 SASEGT, per germline. The CDR3 sequence: CASSEVGSSYEQYF. In DNA, the CDR3 is TGTGCCAGCAGTGAAGTAGGGAGCTCCTACGAGCAGTACTTC.

J is TRBJ1-1 and V is TRBV28, with a weak D call TRBD1 (5 bases). This CDR3 is built from 13 residues. CDR1 is MDHEN, CDR2 SYDVKM, per germline. The V end lost 6 bases, the J end lost 6 bases, and 14 bases lay between the germline ends. The CDR3 loop reads CASRRGGGAEAFF. In DNA form, the CDR3 reads TGTGCCAGCAGGCGCGGGGGTGGGGCTGAAGCTTTCTTT.

The CDR3 here is CASSARQGTGYTF. The CDR3 nucleotides are TGTGCCAGCAGTGCCAGACAGGGGACTGGCTACACCTTC. The chain carries TRBV27 and TRBJ1-2, with 8 bases identical to TRBD1. With 5 bases clipped from V and 7 bases from J, the junction kept 6 bases outside the gene matches. CDR1 and CDR2 (germline): MNHEY, SMNVEV (reference sequence). The CDR3 length is 13 residues.

The chain is built from TRBV4-3 and TRBJ1-1, with 11 bases fitting TRBD1. CDR1 is LGHNA and CDR2 is YSLEER in the germline V gene. The CDR3 loop spans 16 amino acids. The ends lost 3 bases at V and 7 bases at J; junction bases unmatched: 10. The CDR3 DNA follows: TGCGCCAGCAGCCAGGAATCCGGGACAGGGGGTTTTGAAGCTTTCTTT. It specifies CASSQESGTGGFEAFF.

The chain has TRBV30 and TRBJ1-3, with 7 positions matching TRBD1. This CDR3 has 13 residues. Germline V gene lookup returns CDR1 GTSNPN and CDR2 SVGIG (reference sequence). Trimming at V came to 2 bases and at J to 6 bases, leaving 4 bases not matched to a gene. The CDR3 DNA follows: TGTGCCTGGAGTAACAGGGGAGTAAACACCATATATTTT. Translation gives CAWSNRGVNTIYF.

This chain's CDR3 is CASRIIGTGINQPQHF. In nucleotides, the CDR3 is TGTGCCAGCAGAATAATAGGGACAGGAATCAATCAGCCCCAGCATTTT. The chain joins TRBV28 to TRBJ1-5; TRBD1 aligns across 8 bases. There are 16 residues in the CDR3. Germline V CDR1 and CDR2: MDHEN, SYDVKM. Unmatched junction bases numbered 10, after V lost 6 bases and J lost 3 bases.

This chain joins TRBV30 and TRBJ1-2, with 7 bases matching TRBD1. V lost 1 base to trimming and J lost 5 bases; unmatched junction nucleotides: 4. The length of the CDR3 is 13 residues. Germline V gene data show CDR1 as GTSNPN and CDR2 as SVGIG (reference sequence). The CDR3 DNA reads as TGTGCCTGGAGTGGAGGGGGCAGTTATGGCTACACCTTC. Its protein is CAWSGGGSYGYTF.

This clone came up a few times. V gene TRBV6-5 combines with J gene TRBJ2-1, with 9 bases lining up with TRBD2. The germline CDR1 and CDR2 sequences are MNHEY and SVGAGI. The CDR3 extends over 16 amino acids. With 0 bases clipped from V and 7 bases from J, the junction kept 7 bases outside the gene matches. Here the CDR3 reads CASSYSLAGLRNEQFF. The CDR3 nucleotides are TGTGCCAGCAGTTACTCCCTAGCGGGATTGCGGAATGAGCAGTTCTTC.

The chain uses TRBV10-2 and TRBJ2-7; TRBD2 aligns across 8 bases. The CDR3 runs 14 residues. In germline, CDR1 is WSHSY, CDR2 SAAADI. With 10 bases clipped from V and 1 base from J, the junction kept 9 bases outside the gene matches. In DNA, the CDR3 is TGCGCCACAGGACCTAGCGGGCCTTCCTACGAGCAGTACTTC. It encodes CATGPSGPSYEQYF.

V and J are TRBV18 and TRBJ2-5; maybe TRBD2 (5 bases). This CDR3 contains 13 residues. The V gene lost 4 bases and the J gene lost 5 bases, with 11 bases spanning the gap. The germline V gene encodes CDR1 KGHSH and CDR2 LQKENI. Here the CDR3 DNA reads TGTGCCAGCTCACTAAACCGAGGGGAGACCCAGTACTTC. This encodes CASSLNRGETQYF.